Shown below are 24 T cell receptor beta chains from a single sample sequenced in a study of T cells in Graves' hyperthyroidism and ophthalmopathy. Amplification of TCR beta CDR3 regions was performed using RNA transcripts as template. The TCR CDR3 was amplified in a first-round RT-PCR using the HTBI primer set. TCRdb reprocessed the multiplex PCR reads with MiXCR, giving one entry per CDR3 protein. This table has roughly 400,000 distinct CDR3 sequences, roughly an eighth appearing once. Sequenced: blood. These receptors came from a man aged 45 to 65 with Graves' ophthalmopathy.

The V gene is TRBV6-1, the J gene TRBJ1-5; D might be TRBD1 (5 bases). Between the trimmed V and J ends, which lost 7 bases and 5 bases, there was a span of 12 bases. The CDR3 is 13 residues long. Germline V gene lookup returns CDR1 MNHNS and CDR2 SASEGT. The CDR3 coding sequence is TGTGCCAGCACTATACAGGAAGATCAGCCCCAGCATTTT. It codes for CASTIQEDQPQHF.

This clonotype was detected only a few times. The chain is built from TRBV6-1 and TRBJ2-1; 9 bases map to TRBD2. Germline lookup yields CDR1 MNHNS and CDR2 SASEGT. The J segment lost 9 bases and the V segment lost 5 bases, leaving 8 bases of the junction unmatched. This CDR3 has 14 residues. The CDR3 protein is CASSLREGLGEQFF. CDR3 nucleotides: TGTGCCAGCAGTTTGCGGGAGGGCCTCGGTGAGCAGTTCTTC.

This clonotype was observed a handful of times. CDR3 DNA: TGTGCCAGCAGCGACGTAACAGGGGACGGAGGCTACACCTTC. Translation gives CASSDVTGDGGYTF. The chain employs TRBV9 and TRBJ1-2, with 7 bases that match TRBD1. Germline values: CDR1 SGDLS, CDR2 YYNGEE. The CDR3 contains 14 residues. V lost 3 bases and J lost 8; bases outside the gene matches: 10.

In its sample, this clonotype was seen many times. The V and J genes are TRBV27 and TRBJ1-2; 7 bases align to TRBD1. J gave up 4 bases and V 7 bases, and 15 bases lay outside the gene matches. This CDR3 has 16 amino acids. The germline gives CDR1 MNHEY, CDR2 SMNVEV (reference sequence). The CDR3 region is CASTPTPTGRIYGYTF. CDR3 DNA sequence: TGTGCCAGCACCCCCACACCGACAGGGAGGATCTATGGCTACACCTTC.

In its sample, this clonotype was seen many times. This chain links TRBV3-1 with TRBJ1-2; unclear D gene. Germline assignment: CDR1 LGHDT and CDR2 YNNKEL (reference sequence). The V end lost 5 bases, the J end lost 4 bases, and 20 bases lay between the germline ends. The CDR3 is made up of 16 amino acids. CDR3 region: CASSINSEAASYGYTF. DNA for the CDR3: TGTGCCAGCAGCATCAACTCCGAGGCTGCTTCCTATGGCTACACCTTC.

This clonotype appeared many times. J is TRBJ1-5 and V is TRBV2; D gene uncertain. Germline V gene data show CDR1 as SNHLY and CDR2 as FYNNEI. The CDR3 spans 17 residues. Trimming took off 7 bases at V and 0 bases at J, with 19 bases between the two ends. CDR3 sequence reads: CASTEQQKTYSNQPQHF. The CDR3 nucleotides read TGTGCCAGCACCGAACAGCAGAAGACTTATAGCAATCAGCCCCAGCATTTT.

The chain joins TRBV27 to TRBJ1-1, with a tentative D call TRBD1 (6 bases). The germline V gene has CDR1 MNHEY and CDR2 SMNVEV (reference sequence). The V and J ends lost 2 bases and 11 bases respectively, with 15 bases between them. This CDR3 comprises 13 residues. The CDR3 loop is CASSLESRGRAFF. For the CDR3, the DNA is TGTGCCAGCAGTTTAGAGTCCAGGGGTCGGGCTTTCTTT.

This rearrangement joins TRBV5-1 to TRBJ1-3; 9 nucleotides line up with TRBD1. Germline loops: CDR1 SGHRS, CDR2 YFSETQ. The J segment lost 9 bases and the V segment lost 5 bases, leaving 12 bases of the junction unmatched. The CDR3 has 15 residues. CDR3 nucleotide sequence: TGCGCCAGCAGGCCTCCGGGACAGGGAGGCGGCACCATATATTTT. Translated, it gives CASRPPGQGGGTIYF.

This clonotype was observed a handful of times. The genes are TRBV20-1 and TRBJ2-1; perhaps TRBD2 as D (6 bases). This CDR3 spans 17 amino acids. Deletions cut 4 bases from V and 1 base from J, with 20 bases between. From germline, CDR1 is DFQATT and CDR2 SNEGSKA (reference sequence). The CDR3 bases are TGCAGTGCTATCCCACCGACCGGGACTTTATCCTACAATGAGCAGTTCTTC. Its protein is CSAIPPTGTLSYNEQFF.

In nucleotides, the CDR3 is TGTGCCAGCGGCACAAAGAACAGGGTTCCCGGGGAGCTGTTTTTT. Its translation: CASGTKNRVPGELFF. The gene calls are TRBV7-9 and TRBJ2-2, with D possibly matching TRBD1 (6 bases). The CDR3 covers 15 residues. Germline V gene lookup returns CDR1 SEHNR and CDR2 FQNEAQ (reference sequence). V was trimmed by 8 bases and J by 6 bases, leaving 19 bases between them.

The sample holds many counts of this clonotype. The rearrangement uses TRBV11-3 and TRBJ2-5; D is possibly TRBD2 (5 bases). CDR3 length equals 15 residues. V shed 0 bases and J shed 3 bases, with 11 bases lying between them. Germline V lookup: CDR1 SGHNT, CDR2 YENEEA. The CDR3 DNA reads TGTGCCAGCAGCTTAGACCGGGGAGAGGAAGAGACCCAGTACTTC. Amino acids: CASSLDRGEEETQYF.

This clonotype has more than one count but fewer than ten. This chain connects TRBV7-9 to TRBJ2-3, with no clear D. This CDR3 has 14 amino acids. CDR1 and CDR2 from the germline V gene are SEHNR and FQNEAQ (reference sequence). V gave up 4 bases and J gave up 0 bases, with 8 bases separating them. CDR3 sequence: CASSSEKSTDTQYF. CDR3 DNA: TGTGCCAGCAGCTCAGAAAAGAGCACAGATACGCAGTATTTT. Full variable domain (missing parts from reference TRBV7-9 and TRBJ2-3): DTGVSQNPRHKITKRGQNVTFRCDPISEHNRLYWYRQTLGQGPEFLTYFQNEAQLEKSRLLSDRFSAERPKGSFSTLEIQRTEQGDSAMYLCASSSEKSTDTQYFGPGTRLTVL.

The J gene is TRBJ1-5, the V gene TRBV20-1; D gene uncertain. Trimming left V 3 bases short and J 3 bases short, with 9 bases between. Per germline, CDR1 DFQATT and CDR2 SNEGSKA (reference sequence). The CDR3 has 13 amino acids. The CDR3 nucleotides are TGCAGTGCTAGTTTATCGCTCAATCAGCCCCAGCATTTT. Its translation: CSASLSLNQPQHF.

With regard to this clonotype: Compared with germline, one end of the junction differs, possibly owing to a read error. The CDR3 protein is CASSLVGYEGYIF. The CDR3 nucleotides are TGTGCCAGCAGCTTAGTCGGATATGAGGGCTACATCTTC. V is TRBV7-2 and J is TRBJ1-2, with unresolved D. The germline V gene encodes CDR1 SGHTA and CDR2 FQGNSA. CDR3 length equals 13 residues.

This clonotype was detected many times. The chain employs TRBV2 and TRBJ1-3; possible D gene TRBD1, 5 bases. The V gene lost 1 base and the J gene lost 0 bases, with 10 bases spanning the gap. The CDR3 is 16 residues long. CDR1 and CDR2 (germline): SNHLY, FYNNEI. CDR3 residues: CASSEVPGSSGNTIYF. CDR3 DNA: TGTGCCAGCAGTGAAGTGCCAGGGAGCTCTGGAAACACCATATATTTT.

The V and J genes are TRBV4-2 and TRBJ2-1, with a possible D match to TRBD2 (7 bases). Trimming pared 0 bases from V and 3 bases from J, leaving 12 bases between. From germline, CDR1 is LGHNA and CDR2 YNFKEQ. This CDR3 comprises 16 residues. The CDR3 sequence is CASSQDRGEGYNEQFF. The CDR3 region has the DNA TGTGCCAGCAGCCAAGATAGGGGGGAGGGCTACAATGAGCAGTTCTTC.

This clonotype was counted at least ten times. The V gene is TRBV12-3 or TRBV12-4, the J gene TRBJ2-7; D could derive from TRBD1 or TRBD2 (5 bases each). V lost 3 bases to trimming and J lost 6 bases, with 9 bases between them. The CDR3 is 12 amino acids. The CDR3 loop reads CASSFKGREQYF. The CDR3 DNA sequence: TGTGCCAGCAGTTTTAAGGGACGCGAGCAGTACTTC.

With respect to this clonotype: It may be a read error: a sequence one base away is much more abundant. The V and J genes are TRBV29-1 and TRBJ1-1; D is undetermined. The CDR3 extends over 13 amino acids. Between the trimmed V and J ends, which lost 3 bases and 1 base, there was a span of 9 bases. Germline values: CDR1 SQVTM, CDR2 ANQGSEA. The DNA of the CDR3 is TGCAGCGTTGAGATGACATGGAACACTGAAGCTTTCTTT. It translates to CSVEMTWNTEAFF. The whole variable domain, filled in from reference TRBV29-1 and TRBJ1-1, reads SAVISQKPSRDICQRGTSLTIQCQVDSQVTMMFWYRQQPGQSLTLIATANQGSEATYESGFVIDKFPISRPNLTFSTLTVSNMSPEDSSIYLCSVEMTWNTEAFFGQGTRLTVV.

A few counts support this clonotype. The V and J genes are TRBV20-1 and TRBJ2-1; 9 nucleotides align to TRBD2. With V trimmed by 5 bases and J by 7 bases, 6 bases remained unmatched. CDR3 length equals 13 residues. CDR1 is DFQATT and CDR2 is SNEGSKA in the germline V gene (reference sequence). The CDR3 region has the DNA TGCAGTGCTTCGCTAGCGGGACTAAATGAGCAGTTCTTC. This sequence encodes CSASLAGLNEQFF.

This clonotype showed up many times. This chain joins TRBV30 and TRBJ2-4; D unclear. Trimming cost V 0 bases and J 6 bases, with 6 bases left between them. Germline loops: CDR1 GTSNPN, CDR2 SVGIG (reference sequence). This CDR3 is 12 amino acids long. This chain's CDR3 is CAWSVAVNIQYF. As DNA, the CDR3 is TGTGCCTGGAGTGTAGCTGTAAACATTCAGTACTTC.

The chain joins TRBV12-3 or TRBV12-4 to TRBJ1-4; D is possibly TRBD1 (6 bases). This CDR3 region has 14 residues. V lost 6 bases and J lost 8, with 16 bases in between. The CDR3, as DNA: TGTGCCAGCAGAGTAAACAGGAGGGGGGAAAAACTGTTTTTT. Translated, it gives CASRVNRRGEKLFF.

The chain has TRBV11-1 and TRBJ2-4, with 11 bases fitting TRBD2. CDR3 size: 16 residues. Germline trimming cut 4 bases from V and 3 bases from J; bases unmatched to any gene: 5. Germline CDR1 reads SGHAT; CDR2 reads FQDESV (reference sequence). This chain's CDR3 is CASSSMGTSGKNIQYF. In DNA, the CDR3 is TGTGCCAGCAGCTCCATGGGGACTAGCGGCAAAAACATTCAGTACTTC.

This CDR3 is CASIRDTFTGELFF. In nucleotides, the CDR3 is TGTGCCAGCATCCGGGACACGTTCACCGGGGAGCTGTTTTTT. The J gene is TRBJ2-2, the V gene TRBV7-9; TRBD1 might be the D (6 bases). Trimming took 7 bases from V and 4 from J, leaving 13 bases between them. There are 14 residues in the CDR3. Germline CDR1 SEHNR, CDR2 FQNEAQ (reference sequence).

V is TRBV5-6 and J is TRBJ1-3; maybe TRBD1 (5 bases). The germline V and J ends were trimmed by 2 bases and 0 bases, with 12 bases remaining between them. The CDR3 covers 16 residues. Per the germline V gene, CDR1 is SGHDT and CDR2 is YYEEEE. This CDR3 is CASSFTRQNSGNTIYF. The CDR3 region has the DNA TGTGCCAGCAGCTTTACCCGACAGAACTCTGGAAACACCATATATTTT. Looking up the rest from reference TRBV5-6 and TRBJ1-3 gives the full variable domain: DAGVTQSPTHLIKTRGQQVTLRCSPKSGHDTVSWYQQALGQGPQFIFQYYEEEERQRGNFPDRFSGHQFPNYSSELNVNALLLGDSALYLCASSFTRQNSGNTIYFGEGSWLTVV.